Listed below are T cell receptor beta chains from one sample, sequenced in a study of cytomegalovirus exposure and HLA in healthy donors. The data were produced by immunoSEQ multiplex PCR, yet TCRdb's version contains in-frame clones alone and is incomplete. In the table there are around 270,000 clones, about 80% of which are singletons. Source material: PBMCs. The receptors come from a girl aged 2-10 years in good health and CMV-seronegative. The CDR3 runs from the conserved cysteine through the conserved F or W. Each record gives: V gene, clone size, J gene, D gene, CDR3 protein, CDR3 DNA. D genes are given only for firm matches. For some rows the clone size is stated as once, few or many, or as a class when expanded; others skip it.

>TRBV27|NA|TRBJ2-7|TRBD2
CASSLPGGIYEQYF
TGTGCCAGCAGTCTCCCCGGGGGGATTTACGAGCAGTACTTC
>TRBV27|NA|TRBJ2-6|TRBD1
CASSRTRGLSGANVLTF
TGTGCCAGCAGTCGTACCAGGGGGCTTTCTGGGGCCAACGTCCTGACTTTC
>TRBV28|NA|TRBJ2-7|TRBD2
CAIKTSGFGEQYF
TGTGCCATAAAGACTAGCGGGTTTGGGGAGCAGTACTTC
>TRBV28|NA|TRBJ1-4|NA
CASGPRGKLFF
TGTGCCAGCGGGCCACGTGGAAAACTGTTTTTT
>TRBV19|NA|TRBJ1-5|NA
CASSISGYQPQHF
TGTGCCAGTAGTATATCCGGGTATCAGCCCCAGCATTTT
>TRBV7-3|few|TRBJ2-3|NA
CASSLTGGTDTQYF
TGTGCCAGCAGCTTAACCGGGGGTACAGATACGCAGTATTTT
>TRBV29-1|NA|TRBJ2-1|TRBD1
CSVHADGTGASYNEQFF
TGCAGCGTTCATGCGGACGGGACAGGGGCGTCCTACAATGAGCAGTTCTTC
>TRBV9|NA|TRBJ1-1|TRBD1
CASSATGGLDTEAFF
TGTGCCAGCAGCGCGACAGGGGGCCTGGACACTGAAGCTTTCTTT
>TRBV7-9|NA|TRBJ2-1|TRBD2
CASSLTAGGQQQFF
TGTGCCAGCAGCTTAACGGCGGGGGGGCAGCAACAGTTCTTC
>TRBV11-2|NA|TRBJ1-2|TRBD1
CASSPGTANYGYTF
TGTGCCAGCAGCCCCGGGACAGCTAACTATGGCTACACCTTC
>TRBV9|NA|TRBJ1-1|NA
CASSVDGRTVTSQF
TGTGCCAGCAGCGTAGACGGCAGGACAGTCACTTCACAGTTT
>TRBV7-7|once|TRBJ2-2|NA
CASSLVEGHLNTGELFF
TGTGCCAGCAGCTTAGTGGAGGGTCATTTGAACACCGGGGAGCTGTTTTTT
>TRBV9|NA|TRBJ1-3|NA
CASSGGPAGNTIYF
TGTGCCAGCAGTGGAGGACCGGCCGGAAACACCATATATTTT
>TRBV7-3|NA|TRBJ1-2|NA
CASSLSGLDYGYTF
TGTGCCAGCAGCTTAAGCGGGCTGGACTATGGCTACACCTTC
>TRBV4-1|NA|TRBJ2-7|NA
CASSQVPSGSYEQYF
TGCGCCAGCAGCCAAGTCCCCTCGGGTTCTTACGAGCAGTACTTC
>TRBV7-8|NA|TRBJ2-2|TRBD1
CASSLPPAGGLNTGELFF
TGTGCCAGCAGCTTACCCCCCGCAGGGGGCTTGAACACCGGGGAGCTGTTTTTT
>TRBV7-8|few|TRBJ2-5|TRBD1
CASSVDRGETQYF
TGTGCCAGCAGCGTGGACAGGGGGGAGACCCAGTACTTC
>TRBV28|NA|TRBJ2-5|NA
CASHGWSQETQYF
TGTGCCAGCCACGGTTGGTCCCAAGAGACCCAGTACTTC
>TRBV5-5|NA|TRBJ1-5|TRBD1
CASSGLTGTGEWEPQHF
TGTGCCAGCAGCGGACTAACCGGGACAGGGGAGTGGGAGCCCCAGCATTTT
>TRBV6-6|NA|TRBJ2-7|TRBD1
CASSYGTGGYEQYF
TGTGCCAGCAGTTACGGGACAGGGGGCTACGAGCAGTACTTC
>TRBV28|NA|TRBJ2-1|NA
CASSFMGWDEQFF
TGTGCCAGCAGTTTTATGGGCTGGGATGAGCAGTTCTTC
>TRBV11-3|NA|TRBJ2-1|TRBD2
CASSLGIAGGNEQFF
TGTGCCAGCAGCTTAGGGATAGCGGGGGGCAATGAGCAGTTCTTC
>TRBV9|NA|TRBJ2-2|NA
CASSFKGGNTGELFF
TGTGCCAGTAGCTTCAAAGGGGGGAACACCGGGGAGCTGTTTTTT
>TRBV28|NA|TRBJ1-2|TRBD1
CASSLGGWTGRPGGYTF
TGTGCCAGCAGTTTGGGGGGTTGGACAGGGCGGCCGGGTGGCTACACCTTC
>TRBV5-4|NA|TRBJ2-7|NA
CASGFQGGYEQYF
TGTGCCAGCGGGTTCCAAGGGGGCTACGAGCAGTACTTC
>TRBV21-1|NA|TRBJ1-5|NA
CASQRDSLNQPQHF
TGTGCCAGCCAGAGGGACAGTCTCAATCAGCCCCAGCATTTT